This entry describes one T cell receptor (beta chain). From the reads, TCRdb called clonotypes with MiXCR, one entry per CDR3 protein. The sample lists approximately 100,000 distinct CDR3 sequences, less than 40% occurring once. These data originate in a study of type 1 regulatory T cells. Study background: An in vitro protocol generated T-allo10, a Tr1-enriched, alloantigen-specific CD4 T cell product.

Looked up from germline, CDR1 is SGHNT and CDR2 is YYREEE (reference sequence). This CDR3 comprises 16 residues. The V end lost 4 bases, the J end lost 3 bases, and 16 bases lay between the germline ends. The sequencing sample was made of CD4+ T cells, either the whole sample or a sorted fraction (not recorded which). This receptor was obtained from a human donor in good health. The rearrangement uses TRBV5-4 and TRBJ2-2; D gene unclear. CDR3 sequence reads: CASSATGGVYTGELFF. CDR3 in DNA: TGTGCCAGCAGCGCTACCGGTGGGGTCTACACCGGGGAGCTGTTTTTT.